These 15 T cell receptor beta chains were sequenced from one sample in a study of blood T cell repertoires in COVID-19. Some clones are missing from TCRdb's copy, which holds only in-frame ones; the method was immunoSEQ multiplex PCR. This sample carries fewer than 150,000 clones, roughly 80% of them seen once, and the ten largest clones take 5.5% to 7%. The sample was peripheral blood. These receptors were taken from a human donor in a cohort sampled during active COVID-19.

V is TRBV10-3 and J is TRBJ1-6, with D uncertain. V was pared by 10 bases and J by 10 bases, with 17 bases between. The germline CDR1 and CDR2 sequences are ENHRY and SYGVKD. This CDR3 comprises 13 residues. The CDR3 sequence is CATLKEYGSPLHF. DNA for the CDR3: TGTGCCACCCTAAAGGAGTACGGGTCACCCCTCCACTTT.

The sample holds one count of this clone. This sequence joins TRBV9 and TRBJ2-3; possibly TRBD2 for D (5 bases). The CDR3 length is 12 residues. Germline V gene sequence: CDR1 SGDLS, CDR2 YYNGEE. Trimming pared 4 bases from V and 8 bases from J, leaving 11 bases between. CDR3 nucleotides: TGTGCCAGCAGCCCGGACTCCCTTACGCAGTATTTT. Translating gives CASSPDSLTQYF.

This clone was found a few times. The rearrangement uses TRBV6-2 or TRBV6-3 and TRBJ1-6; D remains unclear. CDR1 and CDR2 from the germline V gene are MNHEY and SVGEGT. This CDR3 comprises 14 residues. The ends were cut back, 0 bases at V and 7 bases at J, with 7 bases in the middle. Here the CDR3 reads CASSYSANNSPLHF. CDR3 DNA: TGTGCCAGCAGTTACTCCGCGAACAATTCACCCCTCCACTTT.

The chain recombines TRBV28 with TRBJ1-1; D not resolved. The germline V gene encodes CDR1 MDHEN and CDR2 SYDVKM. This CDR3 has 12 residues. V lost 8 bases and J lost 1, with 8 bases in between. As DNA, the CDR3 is TGTGCCAGCTTAGTCCCGAACACTGAAGCTTTCTTT. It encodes CASLVPNTEAFF.

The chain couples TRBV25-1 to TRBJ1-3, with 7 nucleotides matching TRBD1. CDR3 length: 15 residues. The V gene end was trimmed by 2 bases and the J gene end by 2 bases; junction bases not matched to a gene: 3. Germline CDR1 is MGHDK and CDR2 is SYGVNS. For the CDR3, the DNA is TGTGCCAGCAGTGAAACAGGGGCGCCTGGAAACACCATATATTTT. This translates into CASSETGAPGNTIYF.

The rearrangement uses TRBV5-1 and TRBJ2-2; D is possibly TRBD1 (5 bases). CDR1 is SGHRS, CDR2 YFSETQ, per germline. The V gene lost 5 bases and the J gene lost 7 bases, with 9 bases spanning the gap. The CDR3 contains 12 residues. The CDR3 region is CASRPRDGELFF. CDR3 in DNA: TGCGCCAGCAGACCCAGGGACGGGGAGCTGTTTTTT.

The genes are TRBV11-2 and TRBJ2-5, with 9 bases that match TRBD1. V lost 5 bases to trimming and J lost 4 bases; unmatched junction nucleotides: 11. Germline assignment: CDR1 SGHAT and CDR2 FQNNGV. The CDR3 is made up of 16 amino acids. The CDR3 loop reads CASSLRTTGGLETQYF. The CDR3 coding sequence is TGTGCCAGCAGCCTTCGTACCACAGGGGGCCTAGAGACCCAGTACTTC. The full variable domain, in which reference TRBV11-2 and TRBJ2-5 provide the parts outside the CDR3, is EAGVAQSPRYKIIEKRQSVAFWCNPISGHATLYWYQQILGQGPKLLIQFQNNGVVDDSQLPKDRFSAERLKGVDSTLKIQPAKLEDSAVYLCASSLRTTGGLETQYFGPGTRLLVL.

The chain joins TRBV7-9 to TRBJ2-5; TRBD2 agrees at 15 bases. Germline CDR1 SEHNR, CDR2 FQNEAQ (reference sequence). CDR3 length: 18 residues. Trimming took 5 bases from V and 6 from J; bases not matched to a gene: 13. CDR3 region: CASSLILGTSGGRKTQYF. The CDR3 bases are TGTGCCAGCAGCCTCATATTAGGGACTAGCGGGGGGAGGAAGACCCAGTACTTC. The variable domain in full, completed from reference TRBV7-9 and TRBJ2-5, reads DTGVSQNPRHKITKRGQNVTFRCDPISEHNRLYWYRQTLGQGPEFLTYFQNEAQLEKSRLLSDRFSAERPKGSFSTLEIQRTEQGDSAMYLCASSLILGTSGGRKTQYFGPGTRLLVL.

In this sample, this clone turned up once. Here the CDR3 DNA reads TGTGCCAGCAGCTGGGCGGGACAGGGGGGCTCTGGGGCCAACGTCCTGACTTTC. This codes for CASSWAGQGGSGANVLTF. The V and J genes are TRBV5-4 and TRBJ2-6; 11 nucleotides line up with TRBD1. Unmatched junction bases numbered 5, after V lost 3 bases and J lost 0 bases. Per the germline V gene, CDR1 is SGHNT and CDR2 is YYREEE (reference sequence). The CDR3 extends over 18 amino acids.

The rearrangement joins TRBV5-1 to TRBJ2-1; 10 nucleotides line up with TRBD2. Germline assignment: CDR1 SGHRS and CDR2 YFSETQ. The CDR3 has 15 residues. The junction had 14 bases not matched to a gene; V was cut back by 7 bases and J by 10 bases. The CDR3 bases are TGCGCCAGCCGCCGAGCGGGGGGGCCGATTATGGAGCAGTTCTTC. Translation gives CASRRAGGPIMEQFF.

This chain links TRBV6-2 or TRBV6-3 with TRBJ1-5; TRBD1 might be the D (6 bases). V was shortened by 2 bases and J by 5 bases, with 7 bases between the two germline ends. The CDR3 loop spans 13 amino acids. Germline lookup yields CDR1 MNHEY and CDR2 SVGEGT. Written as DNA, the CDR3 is TGTGCCAGCAGTTACGAGGGGGATCAGCCCCAGCATTTT. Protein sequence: CASSYEGDQPQHF.

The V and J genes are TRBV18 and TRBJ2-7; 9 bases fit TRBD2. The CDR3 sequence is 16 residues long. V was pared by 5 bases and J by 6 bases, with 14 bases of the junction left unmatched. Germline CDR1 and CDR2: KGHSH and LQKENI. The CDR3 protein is CASSGVLAGPAGEQYF. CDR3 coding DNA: TGTGCCAGCTCAGGGGTACTAGCGGGCCCGGCAGGCGAGCAGTACTTC.

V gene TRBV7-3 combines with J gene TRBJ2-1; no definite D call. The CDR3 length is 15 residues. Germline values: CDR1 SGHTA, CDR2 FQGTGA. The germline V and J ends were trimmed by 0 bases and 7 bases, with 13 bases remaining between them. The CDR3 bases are TGTGCCAGCAGCTTAACGGCAGGTATTTCGAATGAGCAGTTCTTC. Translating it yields CASSLTAGISNEQFF.

The CDR3 nucleotides read TGTGCCACCAGTCTCCTTCCGGAAGGGGTCACCGGGGAGCTGTTTTTT. This encodes CATSLLPEGVTGELFF. The chain carries TRBV24-1 and TRBJ2-2, with a weak D call TRBD1 (5 bases). The CDR3 consists of 16 residues. Trimming took 6 bases from V and 4 from J, leaving 17 bases between them. Per the germline V gene, CDR1 is KGHDR and CDR2 is SFDVKD.

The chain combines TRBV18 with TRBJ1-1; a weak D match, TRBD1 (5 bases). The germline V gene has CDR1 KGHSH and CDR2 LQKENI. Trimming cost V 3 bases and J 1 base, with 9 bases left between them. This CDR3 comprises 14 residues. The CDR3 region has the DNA TGTGCCAGCTCACCCGACCAGGGGAACACTGAAGCTTTCTTT. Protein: CASSPDQGNTEAFF.